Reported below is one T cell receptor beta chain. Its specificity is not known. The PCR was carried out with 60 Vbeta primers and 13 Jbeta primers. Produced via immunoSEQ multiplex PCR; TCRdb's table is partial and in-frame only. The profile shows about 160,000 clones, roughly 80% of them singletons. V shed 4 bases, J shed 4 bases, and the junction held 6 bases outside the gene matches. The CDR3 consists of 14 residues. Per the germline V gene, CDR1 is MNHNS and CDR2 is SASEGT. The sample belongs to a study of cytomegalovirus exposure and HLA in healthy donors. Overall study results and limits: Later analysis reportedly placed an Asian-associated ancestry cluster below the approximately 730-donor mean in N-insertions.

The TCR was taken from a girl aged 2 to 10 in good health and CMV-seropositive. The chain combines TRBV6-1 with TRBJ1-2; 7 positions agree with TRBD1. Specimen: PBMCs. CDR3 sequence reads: CASSGNDRAYGYTF. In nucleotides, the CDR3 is TGTGCCAGCAGTGGCAATGACAGGGCCTATGGCTACACCTTC.